The 2 T cell receptor beta chains below were found in one sample sequenced in a study of blood T cell repertoires in COVID-19 (dated by TCRdb to 2018 to 2021). The library was built by means of the immunoSEQ multiplex PCR assay. The clones in this table, taken by TCRdb from immuneACCESS, are in-frame only. Not every clone is retained; where verified, under half of the shortfall comes from an unresolved V gene, and the cause of the rest is unknown. Here the sample has 80,000 to 100,000 clones; approximately 82% occur a single time. About a tenth of the sample belongs to the ten largest clones. Material for sequencing was peripheral blood. All receptors come from a man in his sixties or seventies with active or convalescent COVID-19.

This clone occurred a few times. The V call is TRBV5-8, the J call TRBJ2-3, with D perhaps TRBD2 (6 bases). The CDR3 totals 15 residues. V was clipped by 4 bases and J by 2 bases, with 14 bases between them. The germline V gene encodes CDR1 SGHTS and CDR2 YDEGEE. This CDR3 reads CASSPPGTFTDTQYF. CDR3 sequence (DNA): TGTGCCAGCAGCCCGCCTGGGACTTTCACAGATACGCAGTATTTT.

The rearrangement uses TRBV11-3 and TRBJ1-4, with D possibly being TRBD1 (6 bases). The ends were cut back, 0 bases at V and 5 bases at J, with 19 bases in the middle. Germline V gene data show CDR1 as SGHNT and CDR2 as YENEEA. This CDR3 has 18 amino acids. In nucleotides, the CDR3 is TGTGCCAGCAGCTTAGAAACGCGAACAGGGAAAGGGAATGAAAAACTGTTTTTT. It codes for CASSLETRTGKGNEKLFF.